One and the same sample provided the 12 T cell receptor beta chains below, sequenced in a study of CXCR3-negative and CXCR3-positive naive CD8 T cells. Through 5' RACE with UMI labels, the TRB cDNA libraries were prepared. From its re-call of the 5' RACE reads, TCRdb lists each CDR3 protein once, without DNA. This sample's table reports tens of thousands of distinct CDR3 sequences. No antigen has been assigned to these receptors. Study conclusions and caveats: More hydrophobic TRB CDR3s occurred in CXCR3-positive than in CXCR3-negative naive cells.

The material sequenced was naive CXCR3+ CD8+ T cells from blood. The subset is: CD45RO-CCR7+CD27+CD95- naive CD8+ T cells expressing CXCR3 (TNR3+). The origin of the receptors is a human donor in good health. Some clones in this sample may be carry-over from other donors' samples.

This chain uses TRBV9 with TRBJ2-3; the TCRdb call, TRBD2, lacks DNA for checking. Germline V gene lookup returns CDR1 SGDLS and CDR2 YYNGEE. The CDR3 has 15 residues. The CDR3 loop is CASTDGLAVTDTQYF.

The J gene is TRBJ2-7, the V gene TRBV10-3; TCRdb's assignment of TRBD1 cannot be checked, as there is no DNA. There are 12 residues in the CDR3. CDR1 ENHRY and CDR2 SYGVKD come from the germline V gene. The CDR3: CAYRGATYEQYF.

CDR3 loop: CASSVWGTVSGANVLTF. J is TRBJ2-6 and V is TRBV25-1; TCRdb selects TRBD2, and the lack of DNA leaves this call unchecked. Germline CDR1 reads MGHDK; CDR2 reads SYGVNS. The CDR3 extends over 17 amino acids.

The chain has TRBV29-1 and TRBJ1-1; the TRBD1 assignment by TCRdb is unverifiable without DNA. There are 13 residues in the CDR3. Germline V gives CDR1 SQVTM, CDR2 ANQGSEA. This CDR3 is CSVGDSPNTEAFF. The whole variable domain, remainder taken from reference TRBV29-1 and TRBJ1-1, is SAVISQKPSRDICQRGTSLTIQCQVDSQVTMMFWYRQQPGQSLTLIATANQGSEATYESGFVIDKFPISRPNLTFSTLTVSNMSPEDSSIYLCSVGDSPNTEAFFGQGTRLTVV.

The CDR3 reads CASSYSRGFPSSYEQYF. This chain uses TRBV6-5 with TRBJ2-7. The CDR3 runs 17 residues. Germline CDR1 is MNHEY and CDR2 is SVGAGI.

V is TRBV20-1 and J is TRBJ2-3. The CDR3 contains 12 residues. Germline V gene sequence: CDR1 DFQATT, CDR2 SNEGSKA (reference sequence). The CDR3: CSADGLADTQYF.

This chain joins TRBV7-2 and TRBJ1-5; as DNA is missing, the TRBD1 call by TCRdb cannot be tested. Germline assignment: CDR1 SGHTA and CDR2 FQGNSA. The CDR3 is made up of 15 amino acids. The CDR3 region is CASSRGTGRYQPQHF. The variable domain in full, with the rest retrieved from reference TRBV7-2 and TRBJ1-5, is GAGVSQSPSNKVTEKGKDVELRCDPISGHTALYWYRQSLGQGLEFLIYFQGNSAPDKSGLPSDRFSAERTGGSVSTLTIQRTQQEDSAVYLCASSRGTGRYQPQHFGDGTRLSIL.

The chain joins TRBV30 to TRBJ2-1; the D call from TCRdb, TRBD1, cannot be confirmed without DNA. The CDR3 runs to 14 residues. Germline loops: CDR1 GTSNPN, CDR2 SVGIG (reference sequence). CDR3 sequence: CAWSVRPVDNEQFF.

The gene calls are TRBV27 and TRBJ2-1; the TCRdb D gene call, TRBD2, has no DNA to confirm it. Per germline, CDR1 MNHEY and CDR2 SMNVEV (reference sequence). The CDR3 sequence is 15 residues long. This chain's CDR3 is CASTQGTSGYNEQFF.

The V call is TRBV27, the J call TRBJ2-1. CDR1 and CDR2 from the germline V gene are MNHEY and SMNVEV (reference sequence). The length of the CDR3 is 11 residues. The CDR3 loop reads CASRDGILQFF.

This sequence joins TRBV4-2 and TRBJ2-1; TCRdb returns TRBD2, unconfirmable since there is no DNA. This CDR3 region has 17 residues. CDR1 is LGHNA and CDR2 is YNFKEQ in the germline V gene. This chain's CDR3 is CASSQDQNSGGYNEQFF.

The V call is TRBV28, the J call TRBJ2-7; the D gene TCRdb calls, TRBD2, cannot be checked with no DNA. Germline-derived CDR1 and CDR2 are MDHEN and SYDVKM. CDR3 length equals 16 residues. This CDR3 reads CASSIPTSGTLYEQYF.